This entry lists 29 T cell receptor beta chains sequenced from one sample in a study of T cells expressing NK-cell markers. TCRdb reanalyzed the 5' RACE reads, giving one entry per CDR3 protein sequence and no DNA. Recorded for this sample: 550,000 to 600,000 distinct CDR3 sequences. Sequences were obtained from blood T cells: a sorted CD56 or NKG2C T cell subset, CD4+ or CD8+ T cells, or bulk PBMC T cells (not recorded which). These receptors were obtained from a man between 18 and 35 years old in good health.

The chain uses TRBV9 and TRBJ2-1; TCRdb's D call of TRBD2 is untestable without DNA. Germline CDR1 is SGDLS and CDR2 is YYNGEE. The CDR3 runs 15 residues. This CDR3 is CASSVGTSGRNEQFF.

The CDR3 region is CASSLGTKSYEQYF. This chain joins TRBV28 and TRBJ2-7; TCRdb indicates TRBD1, and absent DNA this call remains unverified. CDR1 and CDR2 (germline): MDHEN, SYDVKM. There are 14 residues in the CDR3.

This rearrangement joins TRBV11-2 to TRBJ2-3; the TCRdb D gene call, TRBD2, has no DNA to confirm it. Germline CDR1 is SGHAT and CDR2 is FQNNGV. The CDR3 has 17 amino acids. The chain's CDR3 is CASSPRGEGISTDTQYF.

This chain's CDR3 is CASSAPSVKLHF. The chain carries TRBV12-3 or TRBV12-4 and TRBJ1-6; absent DNA, TCRdb's TRBD1 call cannot be checked. The CDR3 sequence is 12 residues long.

The chain has TRBV4-2 and TRBJ2-7; the TCRdb D gene call, TRBD1, has no DNA to confirm it. The V gene's germline CDR1 is LGHNA and CDR2 YNFKEQ. The CDR3 length is 15 residues. The CDR3 sequence: CASSQEGTVGYEQYF.

The chain uses TRBV12-3 or TRBV12-4 and TRBJ2-7; TCRdb picks TRBD1, but there is no DNA to check that call. The CDR3 has 12 residues. CDR3 protein: CASSFEPRPSCF.

The V call is TRBV7-9, the J call TRBJ1-5; the D gene TCRdb calls, TRBD1, cannot be checked with no DNA. The CDR3 runs to 15 residues. The germline gives CDR1 SEHNR, CDR2 FQNEAQ (reference sequence). CDR3 in amino acids: CASSSVTGGNQPQHF.

The J gene is TRBJ2-1, the V gene TRBV7-8; TCRdb's D gene call, TRBD2, goes unchecked for lack of DNA. The CDR3 is 17 amino acids. Germline V gene lookup returns CDR1 SGHVS and CDR2 FQNEAQ. CDR3 amino acids: CASSSTPLAGGSNEQFF. Looking up the rest from reference TRBV7-8 and TRBJ2-1 gives the full variable domain: GAGVSQSPRYKVAKRGQDVALRCDPISGHVSLFWYQQALGQGPEFLTYFQNEAQLDKSGLPSDRFFAERPEGSVSTLKIQRTQQEDSAVYLCASSSTPLAGGSNEQFFGPGTRLTVL.

The V gene is TRBV30, the J gene TRBJ1-5; the D call of TRBD1 rests on TCRdb alone, since no DNA is present to check it. Germline lookup yields CDR1 GTSNPN and CDR2 SVGIG (reference sequence). The CDR3 has 16 amino acids. CDR3 region: CAWSPPGRLGNQPQHF.

The genes are TRBV20-1 and TRBJ2-1. The CDR3 contains 13 residues. Per germline, CDR1 DFQATT and CDR2 SNEGSKA (reference sequence). CDR3 amino acids: CSAPLRNYNEQFF.

This rearrangement joins TRBV30 to TRBJ1-2; checking the TCRdb D call of TRBD1 is not possible without DNA. The CDR3 has 13 residues. From germline, CDR1 is GTSNPN and CDR2 SVGIG (reference sequence). The CDR3 sequence is CAWRLAGVRGYTF.

This chain connects TRBV6-1 to TRBJ2-3; TCRdb picks TRBD2, but there is no DNA to check that call. This CDR3 has 14 amino acids. CDR1 and CDR2 (germline): MNHNS, SASEGT. CDR3 loop: CASSITSTTDTQYF.

V usage is TRBV2 and J usage is TRBJ1-2. CDR1 is SNHLY and CDR2 is FYNNEI in the germline V gene. This CDR3 contains 14 residues. CDR3 sequence: CASSVSSGTLGYTF.

The chain joins TRBV5-1 to TRBJ1-3; TCRdb selects TRBD1, and the lack of DNA leaves this call unchecked. The CDR3 length is 15 residues. Germline CDR1 SGHRS, CDR2 YFSETQ. The CDR3 spells CASSLQQGGENTIYF. Full variable domain (remainder filled in from reference TRBV5-1 and TRBJ1-3): KAGVTQTPRYLIKTRGQQVTLSCSPISGHRSVSWYQQTPGQGLQFLFEYFSETQRNKGNFPGRFSGRQFSNSRSEMNVSTLELGDSALYLCASSLQQGGENTIYFGEGSWLTVV.

The chain uses TRBV15 and TRBJ2-6; lacking DNA, the TRBD1 call made by TCRdb goes unchecked. Germline CDR1 LNHNV, CDR2 YYDKDF (reference sequence). The CDR3 runs to 17 residues. The CDR3 loop reads CATSRVVGASGANVLTF. The whole variable domain, filled in from reference TRBV15 and TRBJ2-6, reads DAMVIQNPRYQVTQFGKPVTLSCSQTLNHNVMYWYQQKSSQAPKLLFHYYDKDFNNEADTPDNFQSRRPNTSFCFLDIRSPGLGDTAMYLCATSRVVGASGANVLTFGAGSRLTVL.

The chain couples TRBV9 to TRBJ2-7; the D call from TCRdb, TRBD2, cannot be confirmed without DNA. CDR1 is SGDLS and CDR2 is YYNGEE in the germline V gene. This CDR3 is 15 amino acids long. The CDR3 loop is CASSARQGGLREQYF.

The rearrangement joins TRBV6-2 or TRBV6-3 to TRBJ2-1; TCRdb's D call of TRBD2 is untestable without DNA. Germline CDR1 and CDR2: MNHEY and SVGEGT. The length of the CDR3 is 19 residues. CDR3 residues: CASSYPGLAGVFPMVEQFF.

The chain couples TRBV11-2 to TRBJ1-1; the TRBD1 assignment by TCRdb is unverifiable without DNA. The V gene's germline CDR1 is SGHAT and CDR2 FQNNGV. The CDR3 covers 16 residues. CDR3 loop: CASSSQGRGPDTEAFF.

The J gene is TRBJ1-1, the V gene TRBV20-1. Per the germline V gene, CDR1 is DFQATT and CDR2 is SNEGSKA (reference sequence). The CDR3 runs 18 residues. This chain's CDR3 is CSAIRPYRSGTMNTEAFF.

This chain links TRBV12-3 or TRBV12-4 with TRBJ1-5; TCRdb's assignment of TRBD1 cannot be checked, as there is no DNA. The CDR3 is 17 residues long. The CDR3: CASSSDIGGAIDQPQHF.

The rearrangement links TRBV20-1 to TRBJ2-3; TCRdb calls TRBD1, which cannot be checked without DNA. Germline lookup yields CDR1 DFQATT and CDR2 SNEGSKA (reference sequence). There are 15 residues in the CDR3. The CDR3 is CSAQGGAGAPDTQYF.

V and J are TRBV30 and TRBJ2-5; TCRdb lists TRBD2, though no DNA is available to test this call. The CDR3 has 15 residues. The germline gives CDR1 GTSNPN, CDR2 SVGIG (reference sequence). CDR3 amino acids: CAWSVQASGGETQYF.

CDR3 region: CSALRGQGSYNEQFF. V usage is TRBV20-1 and J usage is TRBJ2-1; TCRdb returns TRBD1, unconfirmable since there is no DNA. The CDR3 consists of 15 residues. Germline V gene lookup returns CDR1 DFQATT and CDR2 SNEGSKA (reference sequence).

The V and J genes are TRBV14 and TRBJ2-1; TCRdb proposes TRBD2, but this gene call is untestable without DNA. The CDR3 is made up of 17 amino acids. CDR1 and CDR2 (germline): SGHDN, FVKESK. CDR3 loop: CASSQVTAGSYYNEQFF.

The chain links TRBV20-1 to TRBJ2-1; lacking DNA, the TRBD2 call made by TCRdb goes unchecked. This CDR3 has 15 residues. The germline V gene encodes CDR1 DFQATT and CDR2 SNEGSKA (reference sequence). CDR3 protein: CSASLAAGVRNEQFF.

V is TRBV24-1 and J is TRBJ1-5. Germline V lookup: CDR1 KGHDR, CDR2 SFDVKD. The CDR3 spans 14 residues. CDR3 loop: CATSDWGGNQPQHF.

The V call is TRBV6-5, the J call TRBJ1-6; TCRdb designates TRBD1, a call that cannot be tested without DNA. Germline assignment: CDR1 MNHEY and CDR2 SVGAGI. The CDR3 runs 14 residues. The CDR3 protein is CASIYRGTDSPLHF.

This rearrangement joins TRBV6-2 or TRBV6-3 to TRBJ2-1; with no DNA, the TCRdb D assignment of TRBD1 cannot be verified. CDR3 length: 13 amino acids. CDR1 MNHEY and CDR2 SVGEGT come from the germline V gene. CDR3 loop: CASSYGRGNEQFF.

The J gene is TRBJ2-3, the V gene TRBV4-2; TCRdb returns TRBD1, unconfirmable since there is no DNA. CDR3 length: 20 amino acids. Germline CDR1 is LGHNA and CDR2 is YNFKEQ. This CDR3 is CASSAQPGTALLGPTDTQYF.